The 31 T cell receptor beta chains below all came from one sample that was sequenced in a study of T cell changes during pregnancy in multiple sclerosis. Sequencing used immunoSEQ multiplex PCR; TCRdb keeps in-frame clones, though not all of them. This sample has about 46,000 clones, with nearly 95% found just once. The sample in question was peripheral blood, obtained in the third trimester of pregnancy. The receptors were gathered from a female donor with multiple sclerosis, enrolled in a pregnancy study.

The V gene is TRBV28, the J gene TRBJ1-2; no reliable D call. CDR1 is MDHEN, CDR2 SYDVKM, per germline. There are 13 residues in the CDR3. V lost 9 bases and J 0 bases, leaving 11 bases between the germline ends. As DNA, the CDR3 is TGTGCCAGTCTAGCCCCTGCTAACTATGGCTACACCTTC. Translated: CASLAPANYGYTF.

This rearrangement joins TRBV5-4 to TRBJ2-7; 7 bases are a match to TRBD1. CDR3 length: 12 residues. V gave up 3 bases and J gave up 6 bases; unmatched junction bases: 3. CDR1 SGHNT and CDR2 YYREEE come from the germline V gene (reference sequence). The CDR3 loop is CASSSTGAEQYF. CDR3 nucleotide sequence: TGTGCCAGCAGCTCCACAGGGGCCGAGCAGTACTTC.

This clone has just one count. The J gene is TRBJ2-5, the V gene TRBV7-2; TRBD1 matches 10 bases. Germline CDR1 reads SGHTA; CDR2 reads FQGNSA. J lost 5 bases, V lost 5 bases, and 17 bases had no gene match. This CDR3 has 18 residues. Here the CDR3 reads CASSPTRSDRGRRETQYF. The CDR3 bases are TGTGCCAGCAGCCCAACCCGTAGCGACAGGGGGCGCCGGGAGACCCAGTACTTC.

The CDR3 sequence is CSGRVGEGEQYF. The CDR3 coding sequence is TGCAGCGGAAGGGTCGGGGAAGGCGAGCAGTACTTC. The rearrangement links TRBV29-1 to TRBJ2-7; D possibly corresponds to TRBD2 (5 bases). Trimming left V 7 bases short and J 6 bases short, with 16 bases between. This CDR3 spans 12 amino acids. CDR1 is SQVTM, CDR2 ANQGSEA, per germline.

The chain couples TRBV18 to TRBJ2-2; the match to TRBD1 covers 9 bases. J lost 4 bases, V lost 4 bases, and 7 bases had no gene match. Germline V gives CDR1 KGHSH, CDR2 LQKENI. The CDR3 extends over 16 amino acids. The CDR3: CASSRIRDRVTGELFF. The CDR3 nucleotides are TGTGCCAGCTCACGTATCCGGGACAGGGTCACCGGGGAGCTGTTTTTT.

The chain carries TRBV29-1 and TRBJ1-2; 9 positions agree with TRBD1. The CDR3 sequence is 9 residues long. The germline V gene has CDR1 SQVTM and CDR2 ANQGSEA. The trim removed 6 bases at V and 12 bases at J, leaving 2 bases unmatched. The CDR3 sequence: CSVDRGHTF. CDR3 nucleotides: TGCAGCGTGGACAGGGGCCACACCTTC.

The V and J genes are TRBV11-3 and TRBJ2-7, with D maybe TRBD2 (6 bases). This CDR3 is 15 amino acids long. Trimming left V 2 bases short and J 4 bases short, with 15 bases between. Germline assignment: CDR1 SGHNT and CDR2 YENEEA. CDR3 residues: CASSLPGLSGYEQYF. The CDR3 bases are TGTGCCAGCAGCTTACCGGGACTTAGTGGATACGAGCAGTACTTC.

The chain employs TRBV7-8 and TRBJ2-3; the match to TRBD2 covers 7 bases. Germline V gene data show CDR1 as SGHVS and CDR2 as FQNEAQ. With 4 bases clipped from V and 4 bases from J, the junction kept 14 bases outside the gene matches. The CDR3 has 17 residues. The CDR3 reads CASSSNRTSEVPDTQYF. CDR3 nucleotides: TGTGCCAGCAGCTCGAACAGGACTAGTGAGGTCCCAGATACGCAGTATTTT.

The chain couples TRBV7-9 to TRBJ2-1, with D perhaps matching TRBD1 (5 bases). Deletions cut 4 bases from V and 8 bases from J, with 24 bases between. CDR1 SEHNR and CDR2 FQNEAQ come from the germline V gene (reference sequence). The CDR3 has 17 amino acids. The CDR3 reads CASSSPTRQSVGYEQFF. The CDR3 DNA sequence: TGTGCCAGCAGCTCCCCGACTCGACAGTCGGTCGGCTATGAGCAGTTCTTC.

The chain recombines TRBV25-1 with TRBJ2-2; the match to TRBD1 covers 11 bases. The CDR3 loop spans 16 amino acids. CDR1 is MGHDK and CDR2 is SYGVNS in the germline V gene. The junction had 3 bases not matched to a gene; V was cut back by 2 bases and J by 4 bases. CDR3 residues: CASSEMGQGVTGELFF. DNA for the CDR3: TGTGCCAGCAGTGAAATGGGACAGGGGGTCACCGGGGAGCTGTTTTTT.

V is TRBV4-2 and J is TRBJ1-1; 7 positions agree with TRBD1. The V segment lost 3 bases and the J segment 6 bases; nucleotides outside the gene matches: 4. This CDR3 region has 13 residues. Germline assignment: CDR1 LGHNA and CDR2 YNFKEQ. The DNA of the CDR3 is TGTGCCAGCAGCCACACTCAGGGGGCTGAAGCTTTCTTT. Residues: CASSHTQGAEAFF.

This rearrangement joins TRBV4-2 to TRBJ1-1, with D perhaps TRBD1 (5 bases). The CDR3 totals 11 residues. Deletions cut 5 bases from V and 7 bases from J, with 8 bases between. Germline CDR1 is LGHNA and CDR2 is YNFKEQ. The CDR3 spells CASSWGGEAFF. DNA for the CDR3: TGTGCCAGCAGCTGGGGGGGTGAAGCTTTCTTT.

This rearrangement joins TRBV15 to TRBJ2-3; a possible D gene is TRBD1 (5 bases). The CDR3 is 14 amino acids. Germline V lookup: CDR1 LNHNV, CDR2 YYDKDF (reference sequence). V lost 3 bases and J 7 bases, leaving 14 bases between the germline ends. The CDR3 spells CATSRDQGKYTQYF. CDR3 sequence (DNA): TGTGCCACCAGCAGGGACCAGGGTAAATATACGCAGTATTTT.

The chain is built from TRBV4-3 and TRBJ2-1; D uncertain. The CDR3 is 13 residues long. The ends were cut back, 0 bases at V and 7 bases at J, with 7 bases in the middle. From germline, CDR1 is LGHNA and CDR2 YSLEER. The DNA for the CDR3 is TGCGCCAGCAGCCAAGATCTGCAGAATGAGCAGTTCTTC. Translation: CASSQDLQNEQFF.

This rearrangement joins TRBV7-8 to TRBJ1-2, with D possibly TRBD1 on 5 matching bases. V gave up 5 bases and J gave up 0 bases, with 16 bases separating them. The CDR3 extends over 16 amino acids. Per germline, CDR1 SGHVS and CDR2 FQNEAQ. The CDR3 DNA follows: TGTGCCAGCAGCACCCGCCCAGGGCAGACTAACTATGGCTACACCTTC. Translation: CASSTRPGQTNYGYTF.

The chain recombines TRBV4-3 with TRBJ1-4, with D possibly matching TRBD1 (6 bases). Germline V lookup: CDR1 LGHNA, CDR2 YSLEER. Trimming stripped 0 bases from V and 8 bases from J, with 13 bases between. The CDR3 length is 15 residues. The CDR3 nucleotides read TGCGCCAGCAGCCAAGACAGGGGTTTGAGGGAAAAACTGTTTTTT. It specifies CASSQDRGLREKLFF.

The V and J genes are TRBV6-1 and TRBJ2-1, with 7 bases identical to TRBD2. The CDR3 runs to 14 residues. Germline V gene lookup returns CDR1 MNHNS and CDR2 SASEGT. Trimming at V came to 4 bases and at J to 4 bases, leaving 4 bases not matched to a gene. The CDR3 sequence is CASSGLAEYNEQFF. CDR3 sequence (DNA): TGTGCCAGCAGTGGTCTAGCGGAATACAATGAGCAGTTCTTC.

The rearrangement links TRBV30 to TRBJ1-4, with 7 bases lining up with TRBD1. This CDR3 contains 14 residues. Germline CDR1 is GTSNPN and CDR2 is SVGIG (reference sequence). Losses at the gene ends were 3 bases for V and 8 bases for J; bases not matched to a gene: 9. CDR3 sequence reads: CAWREGGAGEKLFF. DNA of the CDR3: TGTGCCTGGAGGGAAGGGGGCGCAGGGGAAAAACTGTTTTTT.

The CDR3 sequence is CASSWGQLNEQFF. DNA of the CDR3: TGTGCCAGCAGCTGGGGACAGCTCAATGAGCAGTTCTTC. The chain recombines TRBV11-1 with TRBJ2-1; 7 bases are a match to TRBD1. Germline V CDR1 and CDR2: SGHAT, FQDESV (reference sequence). V lost 4 bases, J lost 6 bases, and 3 bases stayed unmatched. The CDR3 totals 13 residues.

A few counts support this clone. The V call is TRBV19, the J call TRBJ1-1; 8 bases match TRBD1. The CDR3 runs to 14 residues. Germline assignment: CDR1 LNHDA and CDR2 SQIVND (reference sequence). V was clipped by 7 bases and J by 8 bases; unmatched bases: 12. CDR3 bases: TGTGCCAGTACCCGGACAGGGTCGTTACCCGAAGCTTTCTTT. Translated: CASTRTGSLPEAFF.

This rearrangement joins TRBV19 to TRBJ2-7; weak D call: TRBD2 (5 bases). This CDR3 contains 12 residues. V gave up 10 bases and J gave up 4 bases, with 14 bases separating them. Germline V CDR1 and CDR2: LNHDA, SQIVND (reference sequence). The CDR3 loop reads CATRGLGYEQYF. The CDR3 nucleotides are TGTGCCACCAGAGGGCTAGGTTACGAGCAGTACTTC.

This chain connects TRBV6-5 to TRBJ2-5; 7 bases are a match to TRBD2. With V trimmed by 0 bases and J by 5 bases, 3 bases remained unmatched. In germline, CDR1 is MNHEY, CDR2 SVGAGI. This CDR3 region has 14 residues. The CDR3 DNA is TGTGCCAGCAGTTACTCAGGACTAGTGGAGACCCAGTACTTC. It yields the protein CASSYSGLVETQYF.

The chain carries TRBV5-4 and TRBJ2-3; D possibly corresponds to TRBD2 (5 bases). The CDR3 is 13 amino acids. Germline V CDR1 and CDR2: SGHNT, YYREEE (reference sequence). V was shortened by 0 bases and J by 4 bases, with 6 bases between the two germline ends. The CDR3 here is CASSLEAADTQYF. The CDR3 nucleotides read TGTGCCAGCAGCTTGGAAGCGGCAGATACGCAGTATTTT.

The CDR3 bases are TGTGCCTGGAGTACAGGGACAGTCAATCAGCCCCAGCATTTT. Protein product: CAWSTGTVNQPQHF. The J gene is TRBJ1-5, the V gene TRBV30, with 7 bases matching TRBD1. CDR1 and CDR2 (germline): GTSNPN, SVGIG (reference sequence). After removal of 2 bases from V and 3 bases from J, the junction contained 4 bases not matched to a gene. The CDR3 loop spans 14 amino acids. The full variable domain, in which reference TRBV30 and TRBJ1-5 provide the parts outside the CDR3, is SQTIHQWPATLVQPVGSPLSLECTVEGTSNPNLYWYRQAAGRGLQLLFYSVGIGQISSEVPQNLSASRPQDRQFILSSKKLLLSDSGFYLCAWSTGTVNQPQHFGDGTRLSIL.

This rearrangement joins TRBV29-1 to TRBJ2-4, with TRBD2 matching 11 bases. In germline, CDR1 is SQVTM, CDR2 ANQGSEA. V was pared by 7 bases and J by 9 bases, with 11 bases of the junction left unmatched. The CDR3 extends over 14 amino acids. Here the CDR3 reads CSAVGLAGGGIQYF. The CDR3 coding sequence is TGCAGCGCCGTCGGGCTAGCGGGAGGAGGCATTCAGTACTTC.

J is TRBJ1-2 and V is TRBV28; D perhaps matches TRBD1 (6 bases). The CDR3 extends over 16 amino acids. CDR1 is MDHEN and CDR2 is SYDVKM in the germline V gene. V lost 6 bases and J lost 4, with 21 bases in between. CDR3 bases: TGTGCCAGCAGGGATCTGTCCTCAGGGGTTGGCTATGGCTACACCTTC. It is translated as CASRDLSSGVGYGYTF.

J is TRBJ2-3 and V is TRBV11-3; 11 bases map to TRBD2. Germline-derived CDR1 and CDR2 are SGHNT and YENEEA. The CDR3 is made up of 16 amino acids. Trimming removed 5 bases from V and 5 bases from J; junction bases left unmatched: 9. The CDR3 here is CASSAIAGGPGDTQYF. CDR3 DNA sequence: TGTGCCAGCAGCGCGATAGCGGGAGGGCCAGGAGATACGCAGTATTTT.

This sequence joins TRBV9 and TRBJ2-7; no clear D. The CDR3 runs to 13 residues. The germline V gene has CDR1 SGDLS and CDR2 YYNGEE. Trimming pared 4 bases from V and 5 bases from J, leaving 13 bases between. Here the CDR3 DNA reads TGTGCCAGCAGCCCGGGTAAGGCCGACGAGCAGTACTTC. Translating gives CASSPGKADEQYF.

The J gene is TRBJ1-4, the V gene TRBV7-8, with no clear D. V dropped 5 bases and J dropped 4 bases, with 17 bases sitting between them. The CDR3 extends over 16 amino acids. Germline values: CDR1 SGHVS, CDR2 FQNEAQ. The CDR3 protein is CASSLPGRGNNEKLFF. The CDR3, as DNA: TGTGCCAGCAGCCTACCGGGTCGGGGTAATAATGAAAAACTGTTTTTT.

This chain uses TRBV30 with TRBJ1-1; the D is unclear. V was cut by 0 bases and J by 2 bases, with 7 bases left in between. CDR1 and CDR2 (germline): GTSNPN, SVGIG (reference sequence). CDR3 length: 13 residues. The chain's CDR3 is CAWSVPGNTEAFF. CDR3 in DNA: TGTGCCTGGAGTGTACCGGGAAACACTGAAGCTTTCTTT.

The rearrangement uses TRBV7-3 and TRBJ2-6; 7 bases line up with TRBD1. CDR3 length: 18 amino acids. V was clipped by 5 bases and J by 2 bases; unmatched bases: 12. Germline V CDR1 and CDR2: SGHTA, FQGTGA. The CDR3 region is CASSAFLIDRAGANVLTF. As DNA, the CDR3 is TGTGCCAGCAGCGCCTTTCTAATCGACAGGGCTGGGGCCAACGTCCTGACTTTC.